This T cell receptor beta chain came from a study of OX40 agonist ivuxolimab in advanced cancers. As for the study in general: The study treated patients with ivuxolimab, an agonistic anti-OX40 (CD134) antibody. Whole-study results and caveats: Antigen specificity of clonally expanded peripheral T cells was not established.

As for this clone: Its antigen remains unidentified.

Assay: immunoSEQ multiplex PCR; the TCRdb copy retains only in-frame clones and omits some. The table includes 55,000 to 80,000 clones, about 91% detected once. The CDR3 spans 13 residues. The V end lost 1 base, the J end lost 3 bases, and 7 bases lay between the germline ends. Germline-derived CDR1 and CDR2 are SGHAT and FQNNGV. Autoimmune disease history or systemic immunosuppression disqualified patients. The TCR was taken from an adult with an advanced solid tumor such as melanoma, head and neck, liver or kidney cancer. The chain has TRBV11-2 and TRBJ2-7; no firm D call. Here the sequenced sample was CD4+ or CD8+ T cells sorted from blood, taken in a trial of the OX40 agonist ivuxolimab. The CDR3, as DNA: TGTGCCAGCAGCTTAGGGCCCGGCTACGAGCAGTACTTC. Protein sequence: CASSLGPGYEQYF.